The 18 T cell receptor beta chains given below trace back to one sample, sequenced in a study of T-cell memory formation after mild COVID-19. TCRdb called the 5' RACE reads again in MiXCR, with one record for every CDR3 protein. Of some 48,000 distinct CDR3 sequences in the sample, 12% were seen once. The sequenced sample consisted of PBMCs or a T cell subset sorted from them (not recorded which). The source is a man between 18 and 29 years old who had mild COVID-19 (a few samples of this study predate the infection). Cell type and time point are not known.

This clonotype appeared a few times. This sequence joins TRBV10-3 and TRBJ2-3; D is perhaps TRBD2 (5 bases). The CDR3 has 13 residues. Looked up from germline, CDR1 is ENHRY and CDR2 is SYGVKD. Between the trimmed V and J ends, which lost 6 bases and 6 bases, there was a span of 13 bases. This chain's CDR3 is CAISTGSFDTQYF. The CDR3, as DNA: TGTGCCATCAGCACGGGGAGCTTTGATACGCAGTATTTT.

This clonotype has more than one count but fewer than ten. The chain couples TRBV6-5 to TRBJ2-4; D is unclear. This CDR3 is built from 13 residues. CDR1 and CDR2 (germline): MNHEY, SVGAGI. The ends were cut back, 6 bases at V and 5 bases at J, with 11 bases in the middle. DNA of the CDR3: TGTGCCAGCAGGAGCCCGCTGGAAAACATTCAGTACTTC. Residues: CASRSPLENIQYF.

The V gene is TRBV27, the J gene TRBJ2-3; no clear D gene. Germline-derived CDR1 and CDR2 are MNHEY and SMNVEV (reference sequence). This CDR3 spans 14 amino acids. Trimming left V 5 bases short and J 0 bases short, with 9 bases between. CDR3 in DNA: TGTGCCAGCAGTCGTTCTAGGAGCACAGATACGCAGTATTTT. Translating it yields CASSRSRSTDTQYF.

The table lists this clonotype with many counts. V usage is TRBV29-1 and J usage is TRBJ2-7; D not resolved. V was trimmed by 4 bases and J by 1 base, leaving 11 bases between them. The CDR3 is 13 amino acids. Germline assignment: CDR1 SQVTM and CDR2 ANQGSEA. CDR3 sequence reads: CSVGGRQSYEQYF. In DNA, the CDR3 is TGCAGCGTTGGGGGAAGACAATCCTACGAGCAGTACTTC.

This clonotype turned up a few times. CDR3 in amino acids: CASGGRINYGYTF. The CDR3 DNA is TGTGCCAGCGGGGGCAGGATTAACTATGGCTACACCTTC. This rearrangement joins TRBV7-2 to TRBJ1-2, with D perhaps TRBD1 (6 bases). From germline, CDR1 is SGHTA and CDR2 FQGNSA. The CDR3 totals 13 residues. The germline V and J ends were trimmed by 8 bases and 1 base, with 11 bases remaining between them.

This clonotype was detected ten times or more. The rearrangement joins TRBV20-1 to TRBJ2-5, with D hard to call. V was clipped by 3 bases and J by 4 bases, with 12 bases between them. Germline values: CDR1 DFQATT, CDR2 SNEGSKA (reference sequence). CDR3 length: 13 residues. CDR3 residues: CSASSLGPETQYF. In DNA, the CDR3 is TGCAGTGCTAGTTCTCTAGGTCCAGAGACCCAGTACTTC.

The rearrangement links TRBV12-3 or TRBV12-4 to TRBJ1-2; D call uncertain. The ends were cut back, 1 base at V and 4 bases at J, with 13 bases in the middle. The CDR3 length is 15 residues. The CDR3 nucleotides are TGTGCCAGCAGTTTAGTTCAGACGGAAGTCTATGGCTACACCTTC. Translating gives CASSLVQTEVYGYTF.

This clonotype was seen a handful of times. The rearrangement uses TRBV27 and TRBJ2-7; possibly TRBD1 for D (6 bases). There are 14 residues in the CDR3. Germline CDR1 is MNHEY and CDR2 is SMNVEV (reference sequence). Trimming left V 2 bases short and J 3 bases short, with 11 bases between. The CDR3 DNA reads TGTGCCAGCAGTTTACGGGACACGGGCTACGAGCAGTACTTC. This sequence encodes CASSLRDTGYEQYF.

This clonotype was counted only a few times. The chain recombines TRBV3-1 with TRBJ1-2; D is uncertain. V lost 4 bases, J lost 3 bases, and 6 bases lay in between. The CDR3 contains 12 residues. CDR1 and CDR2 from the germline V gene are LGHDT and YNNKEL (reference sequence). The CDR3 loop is CASSPGHYGYTF. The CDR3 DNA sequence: TGTGCCAGCAGCCCTGGACACTATGGCTACACCTTC.

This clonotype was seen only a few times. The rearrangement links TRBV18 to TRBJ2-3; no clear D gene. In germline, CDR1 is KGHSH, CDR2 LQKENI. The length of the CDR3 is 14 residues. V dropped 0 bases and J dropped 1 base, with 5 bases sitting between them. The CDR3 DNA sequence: TGTGCCAGCTCACCACCGGTCCGCACAGATACGCAGTATTTT. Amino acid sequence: CASSPPVRTDTQYF.

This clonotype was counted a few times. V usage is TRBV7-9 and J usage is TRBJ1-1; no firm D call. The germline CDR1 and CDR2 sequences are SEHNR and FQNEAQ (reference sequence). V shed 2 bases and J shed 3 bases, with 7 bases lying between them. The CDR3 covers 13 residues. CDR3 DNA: TGTGCCAGCAGCTTATCCCGGTACACTGAAGCTTTCTTT. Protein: CASSLSRYTEAFF.

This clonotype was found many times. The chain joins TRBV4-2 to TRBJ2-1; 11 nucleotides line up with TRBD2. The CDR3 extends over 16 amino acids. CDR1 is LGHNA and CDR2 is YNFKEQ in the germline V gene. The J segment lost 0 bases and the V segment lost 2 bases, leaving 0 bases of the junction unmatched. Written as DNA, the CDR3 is TGTGCCAGCAGCCAACTAGCGGGGGGCTCCTACAATGAGCAGTTCTTC. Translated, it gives CASSQLAGGSYNEQFF.

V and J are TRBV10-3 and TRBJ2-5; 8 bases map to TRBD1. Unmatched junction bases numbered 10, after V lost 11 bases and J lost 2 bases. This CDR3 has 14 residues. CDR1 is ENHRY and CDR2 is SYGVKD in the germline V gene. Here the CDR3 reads CAASPGTGQETQYF. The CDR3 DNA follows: TGTGCCGCCAGTCCCGGGACAGGACAAGAGACCCAGTACTTC.

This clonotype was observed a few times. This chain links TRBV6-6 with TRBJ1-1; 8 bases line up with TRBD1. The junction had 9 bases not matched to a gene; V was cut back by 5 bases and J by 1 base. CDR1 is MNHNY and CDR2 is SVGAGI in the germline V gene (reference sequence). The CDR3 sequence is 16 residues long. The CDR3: CASSPPTGDGNTEAFF. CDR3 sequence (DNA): TGTGCCAGCAGTCCCCCGACAGGGGATGGGAACACTGAAGCTTTCTTT.

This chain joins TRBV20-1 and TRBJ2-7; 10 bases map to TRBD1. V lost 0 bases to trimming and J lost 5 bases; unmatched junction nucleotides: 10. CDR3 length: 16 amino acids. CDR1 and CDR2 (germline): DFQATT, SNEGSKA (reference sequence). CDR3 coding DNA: TGCAGTGCTAGAGATATGTTGGGGACAGGGGCCCACGAGCAGTACGTC. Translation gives CSARDMLGTGAHEQYV.

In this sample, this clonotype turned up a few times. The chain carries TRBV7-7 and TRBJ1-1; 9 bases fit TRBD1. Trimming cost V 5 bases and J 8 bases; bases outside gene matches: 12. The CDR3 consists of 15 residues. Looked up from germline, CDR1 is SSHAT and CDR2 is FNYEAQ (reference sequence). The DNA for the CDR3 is TGTGCCAGCAGCCCGGACCTCGCCGGGACAGGGGAAGCTTTCTTT. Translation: CASSPDLAGTGEAFF.

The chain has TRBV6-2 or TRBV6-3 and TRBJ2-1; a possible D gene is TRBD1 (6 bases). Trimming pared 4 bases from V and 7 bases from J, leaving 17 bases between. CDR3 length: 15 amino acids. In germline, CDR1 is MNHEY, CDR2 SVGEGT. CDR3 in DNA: TGTGCCAGCAGTTTCATGTGGGGGCTGGGGAATGAGCAGTTCTTC. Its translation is CASSFMWGLGNEQFF.

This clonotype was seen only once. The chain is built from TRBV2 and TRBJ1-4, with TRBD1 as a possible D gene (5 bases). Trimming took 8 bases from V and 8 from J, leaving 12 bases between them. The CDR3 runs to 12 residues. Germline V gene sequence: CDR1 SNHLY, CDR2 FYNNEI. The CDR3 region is CASSREEEKLFF. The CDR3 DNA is TGTGCCAGCTCCAGGGAAGAGGAAAAACTGTTTTTT. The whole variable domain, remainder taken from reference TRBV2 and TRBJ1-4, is EPEVTQTPSHQVTQMGQEVILRCVPISNHLYFYWYRQILGQKVEFLVSFYNNEISEKSEIFDDQFSVERPDGSNFTLKIRSTKLEDSAMYFCASSREEEKLFFGSGTQLSVL.